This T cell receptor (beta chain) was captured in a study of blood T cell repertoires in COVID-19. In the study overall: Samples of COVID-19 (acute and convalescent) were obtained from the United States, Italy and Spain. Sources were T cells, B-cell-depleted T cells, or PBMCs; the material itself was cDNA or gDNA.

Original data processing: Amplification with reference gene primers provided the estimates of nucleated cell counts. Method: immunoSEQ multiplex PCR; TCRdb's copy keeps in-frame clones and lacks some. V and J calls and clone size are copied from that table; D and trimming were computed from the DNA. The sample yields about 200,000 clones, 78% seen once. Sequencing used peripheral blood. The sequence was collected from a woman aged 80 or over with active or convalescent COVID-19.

The CDR3 sequence is CASSSRTAGNQPQHF. The CDR3 DNA reads TGTGCCAGCAGCTCCCGGACAGCGGGCAATCAGCCCCAGCATTTT. The chain is built from TRBV7-9 and TRBJ1-5; TRBD1 is a possible D gene (6 bases). The germline V and J ends were trimmed by 4 bases and 2 bases, with 12 bases remaining between them. Looked up from germline, CDR1 is SEHNR and CDR2 is FQNEAQ (reference sequence). The CDR3 consists of 15 residues.